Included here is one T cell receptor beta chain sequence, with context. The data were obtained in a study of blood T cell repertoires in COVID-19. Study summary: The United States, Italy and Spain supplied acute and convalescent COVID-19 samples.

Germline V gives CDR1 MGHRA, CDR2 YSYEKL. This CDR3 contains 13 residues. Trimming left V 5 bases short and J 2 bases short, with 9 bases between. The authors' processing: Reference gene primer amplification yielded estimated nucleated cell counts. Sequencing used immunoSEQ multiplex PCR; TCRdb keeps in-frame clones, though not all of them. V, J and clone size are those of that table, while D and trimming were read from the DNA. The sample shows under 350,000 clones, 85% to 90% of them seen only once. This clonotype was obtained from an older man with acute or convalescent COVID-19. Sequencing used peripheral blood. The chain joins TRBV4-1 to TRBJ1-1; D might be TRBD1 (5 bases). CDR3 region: CASSGQPNTEAFF. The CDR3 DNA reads TGCGCCAGCAGCGGACAACCCAACACTGAAGCTTTCTTT.